What follows are 13 T cell receptor beta chains derived from one specimen sequenced in a study of shared clonotypes between healthy human individuals. Profiling relied on immunoSEQ multiplex PCR, and the TCRdb table lists in-frame clones only, not all of them. The sample consists of about 1.4 million clones, 96% of them appearing once. Source material: naive CD4+ T cells sorted from blood. Subset specified: CD45RA+ positively selected. The receptors were sampled from a man aged 30 to 39 in good health.

The gene calls are TRBV28 and TRBJ2-7; a possible D gene is TRBD1 (6 bases). V shed 6 bases and J shed 0 bases, with 15 bases lying between them. The V gene's germline CDR1 is MDHEN and CDR2 SYDVKM. The CDR3 covers 15 residues. CDR3 coding DNA: TGTGCCAGCAGCCCCTGGGGGCCAAGCTCCTACGAGCAGTACTTC. It translates to CASSPWGPSSYEQYF.

In regard to this clone: The junction and the germline gene differ at one end; a read error may be behind it. The chain joins TRBV7-7 to TRBJ2-2; D is unresolved. The CDR3 length is 14 residues. Per the germline V gene, CDR1 is SSHAT and CDR2 is FNYEAQ (reference sequence). Written as DNA, the CDR3 is TGTGCTAGCAGCTTAAGTCCTCAGTCCGGGGAGCTGTTTTTT. This gives the protein CASSLSPQSGELFF.

This clone was picked up one time. V gene TRBV5-1 combines with J gene TRBJ1-2; possible D gene TRBD1, 6 bases. The CDR3 totals 14 residues. Germline-derived CDR1 and CDR2 are SGHRS and YFSETQ. The V gene lost 4 bases and the J gene lost 5 bases, with 15 bases spanning the gap. CDR3 DNA sequence: TGCGCCAGCAGCCGGACAGAGGGGTTTTATGGCTACACCTTC. Its protein is CASSRTEGFYGYTF.

The chain employs TRBV11-3 and TRBJ1-1, with D unresolved. V lost 5 bases, J lost 0 bases, and 10 bases lay in between. Germline V lookup: CDR1 SGHNT, CDR2 YENEEA. The CDR3 runs 14 residues. Written as DNA, the CDR3 is TGTGCCAGCAGCGATAGCATGGTGAACACTGAAGCTTTCTTT. This sequence encodes CASSDSMVNTEAFF.

This chain uses TRBV9 with TRBJ2-5; D remains ambiguous. The germline V gene has CDR1 SGDLS and CDR2 YYNGEE. The CDR3 has 13 residues. The ends were cut back, 3 bases at V and 4 bases at J, with 10 bases in the middle. The CDR3 loop reads CASSASSGETQYF. CDR3 coding DNA: TGTGCCAGCAGCGCATCATCGGGAGAGACCCAGTACTTC.

The J gene is TRBJ1-1, the V gene TRBV5-1; no reliable D call. CDR3 length: 13 amino acids. CDR1 and CDR2 from the germline V gene are SGHRS and YFSETQ. The V gene lost 3 bases and the J gene lost 1 base, with 7 bases spanning the gap. The CDR3 DNA reads as TGCGCCAGCAGCTCGATCACGAACACTGAAGCTTTCTTT. Its protein is CASSSITNTEAFF.

This clone was picked up one time. The chain combines TRBV19 with TRBJ2-3, with TRBD2 matching over 7 bases. The CDR3 loop spans 14 amino acids. The germline gives CDR1 LNHDA, CDR2 SQIVND (reference sequence). Trimming at V came to 7 bases and at J to 4 bases, leaving 8 bases not matched to a gene. CDR3 amino acids: CASKRREVPDTQYF. CDR3 nucleotide sequence: TGTGCCAGTAAACGACGGGAGGTCCCAGATACGCAGTATTTT. The full variable domain, completed using reference TRBV19 and TRBJ2-3, is DGGITQSPKYLFRKEGQNVTLSCEQNLNHDAMYWYRQDPGQGLRLIYYSQIVNDFQKGDIAEGYSVSREKKESFPLTVTSAQKNPTAFYLCASKRREVPDTQYFGPGTRLTVL.

This chain links TRBV30 with TRBJ2-3, with 9 bases identical to TRBD2. The CDR3 consists of 16 residues. The trim removed 1 base at V and 4 bases at J, leaving 9 bases unmatched. Germline CDR1 GTSNPN, CDR2 SVGIG (reference sequence). The DNA for the CDR3 is TGTGCCTGGAGTGCCACACGGGGCGGGAGGGCAGATACGCAGTATTTT. As protein: CAWSATRGGRADTQYF. Full variable domain (rest looked up from reference TRBV30 and TRBJ2-3): SQTIHQWPATLVQPVGSPLSLECTVEGTSNPNLYWYRQAAGRGLQLLFYSVGIGQISSEVPQNLSASRPQDRQFILSSKKLLLSDSGFYLCAWSATRGGRADTQYFGPGTRLTVL.

The J gene is TRBJ2-3, the V gene TRBV6-1; weak D call: TRBD1 (5 bases). Germline V lookup: CDR1 MNHNS, CDR2 SASEGT. The length of the CDR3 is 14 residues. Trimming stripped 7 bases from V and 1 base from J, with 12 bases between. This CDR3 reads CASTIDRGTDTQYF. In nucleotides, the CDR3 is TGTGCCAGCACCATCGACAGAGGCACAGATACGCAGTATTTT.

The chain combines TRBV7-2 with TRBJ1-2, with a possible D match to TRBD1 (5 bases). The CDR3 is 13 residues long. Germline CDR1 is SGHTA and CDR2 is FQGNSA. Trimming stripped 5 bases from V and 8 bases from J, with 15 bases between. In DNA, the CDR3 is TGTGCCAGCAGCGAGTTTCAGGGCGGGGGCTACACCTTC. The encoded protein is CASSEFQGGGYTF.

The V gene is TRBV9, the J gene TRBJ1-1, with D maybe TRBD1 (6 bases). Trimming stripped 1 base from V and 4 bases from J, with 8 bases between. The length of the CDR3 is 13 residues. Germline V gene lookup returns CDR1 SGDLS and CDR2 YYNGEE. The CDR3 nucleotides are TGTGCCAGCAGCGTACAACAGGGCACTGAAGCTTTCTTT. As protein: CASSVQQGTEAFF.

The chain joins TRBV11-1 to TRBJ1-5; D not resolved. The CDR3 spans 17 residues. Germline lookup yields CDR1 SGHAT and CDR2 FQDESV (reference sequence). Trimming removed 2 bases from V and 4 bases from J, with 18 bases in between. The CDR3 reads CASSLFLRALKNQPQHF. The CDR3 coding sequence is TGTGCCAGCAGCTTATTTCTCCGGGCACTGAAAAATCAGCCCCAGCATTTT.

The genes are TRBV14 and TRBJ2-5; 7 bases agree with TRBD2. From germline, CDR1 is SGHDN and CDR2 FVKESK. V lost 0 bases to trimming and J lost 5 bases; unmatched junction nucleotides: 6. This CDR3 is 15 amino acids long. CDR3 region: CASSQDRDYRETQYF. The CDR3 DNA reads TGTGCCAGCAGCCAAGATCGGGACTATAGGGAGACCCAGTACTTC.